Included here is one T cell receptor beta chain sequence, with context. Germline values: CDR1 SQVTM, CDR2 ANQGSEA. Trimming took 4 bases from V and 3 from J; bases not matched to a gene: 5. The CDR3 consists of 13 residues. The data belong to a study of blood T cell repertoires in COVID-19. Study-wide context: Both acute and convalescent COVID-19 samples were obtained from the United States, Italy and Spain. Sources were T cells, B-cell-depleted T cells, or PBMCs; the material itself was cDNA or gDNA.

Original processing notes: Reference gene primers were amplified, and this amplification served to estimate nucleated cell counts. The data were produced by immunoSEQ multiplex PCR, yet TCRdb's version contains in-frame clones alone and is incomplete. V, J and clone size are taken as reported in that table, and D and trimming were inferred from the DNA itself. The sample includes some 270,000 clones, approximately 83% seen only once; the top ten take 11%. The sequenced sample was peripheral blood. J is TRBJ1-1 and V is TRBV29-1; TRBD1 aligns across 7 bases. The receptor comes from a woman in her 70s with acute or convalescent COVID-19. CDR3 amino acids: CSVGTGGHTEAFF. Here the CDR3 DNA reads TGCAGCGTTGGGACAGGAGGACACACTGAAGCTTTCTTT.